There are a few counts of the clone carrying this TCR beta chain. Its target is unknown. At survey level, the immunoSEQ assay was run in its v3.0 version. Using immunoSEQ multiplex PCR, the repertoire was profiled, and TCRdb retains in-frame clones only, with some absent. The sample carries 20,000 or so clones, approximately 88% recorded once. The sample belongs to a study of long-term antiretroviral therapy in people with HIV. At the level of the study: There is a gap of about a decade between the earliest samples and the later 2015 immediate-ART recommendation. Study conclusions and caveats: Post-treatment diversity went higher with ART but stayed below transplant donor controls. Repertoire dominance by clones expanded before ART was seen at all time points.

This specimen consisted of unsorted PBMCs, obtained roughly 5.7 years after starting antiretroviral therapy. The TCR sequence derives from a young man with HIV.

The DNA for the CDR3 is TGTGCCAGCAGTTACGAAGGGATGGCATACGAGCAGTACTTC. Amino acid sequence: CASSYEGMAYEQYF. The rearrangement links TRBV6-6 to TRBJ2-7, with D uncertain. The CDR3 sequence is 14 residues long. CDR1 MNHNY and CDR2 SVGAGI come from the germline V gene (reference sequence). V lost 2 bases to trimming and J lost 4 bases, with 12 bases between them.